This T cell receptor beta chain was profiled in a study of T-cell memory formation after mild COVID-19. The study's findings and limits: The study found balanced CD4/CD8 in clones contracting day 15 to 85 and a CD4+ lean in later expanders.

This clonotype was counted a few times. Its matching antigen is unknown. With constant-segment primers, 5'RACE yielded cDNA libraries of TCR alpha and TCR beta that carried sample barcodes and UMIs. TCRdb re-analysed the 5' RACE reads in MiXCR, keeping a single row per CDR3 protein. The sample records approximately 350,000 distinct CDR3 sequences, 14% being singletons. CDR1 is SQVTM, CDR2 ANQGSEA, per germline. The V and J ends lost 6 bases and 4 bases, in that order; junction bases with no gene match: 4. This CDR3 is 12 amino acids long. The chain recombines TRBV29-1 with TRBJ2-5; 8 positions agree with TRBD1. Sequenced sample: PBMCs or a T cell subset sorted from them (not recorded which). This TCR derives from a man aged 18 to 30 who had mild COVID-19 (a few samples of this study predate the infection). Cell type and time point are not known. The CDR3, as DNA: TGCAGCGTCCGACAGGGGCGAGAGACCCAGTACTTC. It translates to CSVRQGRETQYF.